The entry below describes one T cell receptor beta chain. Its target is not known. CDR1 SNHLY and CDR2 FYNNEI come from the germline V gene. Deletions cut 6 bases from V and 3 bases from J, with 8 bases between. CDR3 length: 13 residues. Time point indicated: newly diagnosed GD, antithyroid drugs for less than 3 months. Extracted PBMC RNA gave rise to the TCR library. The record originates from a study of regulatory T cells in long-lasting Graves disease. Study context: Less than 3 months of antithyroid drugs had been taken by newly diagnosed Graves' patients. Findings of the study overall: Investigators studied peripheral blood only, not thyroid tissue.

CDR3 regions were amplified by Arm-PCR using iRepertoire HTBI primers to build TCR beta libraries. TCRdb ran MiXCR on the multiplex PCR reads and lists one entry per CDR3 protein. The sample contains 200,000 to 250,000 distinct CDR3 sequences, roughly 19% of which appear only once. The same data also went into a second study, on T cells in Graves' hyperthyroidism and ophthalmopathy. That publication notes: Diagnosis rested on symptoms, serum thyroxine and TRAb, thyroid ultrasound, and orbital computed tomography. Ophthalmopathy was model-predicted a median roughly 6.3 months pre-onset.

The chain carries TRBV2 and TRBJ2-2, with D tentatively TRBD1 or TRBD2 (5 bases each). This specimen consisted of peripheral blood mononuclear cells (PBMCs), obtained at new diagnosis, from a patient treated with antithyroid drugs. This clonotype was obtained from a woman aged 30 to 39 with Graves disease. This CDR3 reads CASRGTYTGELFF. The CDR3 DNA reads as TGTGCCAGCAGGGGGACGTACACCGGGGAGCTGTTTTTT.